The present entry profiles one TCR beta chain with its context. The antigen this receptor binds is unknown. TCRdb shows the sequencer as Illumina HiSeq 2000. The TCR beta cDNA libraries were made using 5'RACE template switching, a step that added both a universal primer site and unique molecular identifiers. Priming for cDNA synthesis came from the TCR beta constant segment, and two successive PCR amplification steps followed. The original methods were these. Reads were demultiplexed and grouped by UMI with MIGEC, and clonotypes were assembled and quantified with MiTCR. Only TCR cDNA sequences supported by at least two reads were kept to exclude erroneous sequences. The tcR package was used for downstream repertoire analysis, and clonotypes were matched across fractions by CDR3 nucleotide sequence plus V segment. VDJmatch was used to annotate antigen specificity against VDJdb, with one amino acid substitution in CDR3 permitted. Following TCRdb reprocessing, every CDR3 protein sequence forms one entry, and DNA is not provided. These V and J calls originate from TCRdb's pipeline instead of the authors' own analysis. This specimen's table enumerates a few hundred thousand distinct CDR3 sequences. The top ten clones comprise approximately 3.6% of the sample.

HCMV-specific IgG was detected in serum with a commercial ELISA kit to determine HCMV serostatus. Peripheral blood mononuclear cells were isolated from blood by Ficoll density gradient centrifugation. The sample originates from a study of T cells expressing NK-cell markers (TCRdb year 2020). Study-level background: In sorted CD3+CD56+NKG2C+, CD3+CD56+NKG2C- and CD3+CD56-NKG2C+ T-cell subsets from eight or nine donors, TCR beta-chain repertoires were profiled. Sequencing of the libraries produced 2 x 150 bp reads on Illumina HiSeq 2000/2500, MiSeq or NextSeq. The study sequenced eight donors, all healthy volunteers chosen at random: three men and five women. Of the eight sequenced donors, seven were found to be HCMV-seropositive and one was found to be HCMV-seronegative.

On the study overall, not on this receptor specifically: In several donors, the dominant CD3+CD56+NKG2C+ clonotypes were found to rank among the top 10 CD8+ clonotypes and to make up about 1.0-8% of CD8+ T cells. Whether the expanded NKG2C-expressing T cell clones were specific for HCMV antigens was left unclear. Those dominant clonotypes were again the most abundant among CD3+CD56-NKG2C+ cells in several donors, at about 28.3-60.1%.

The CDR3 spans 16 residues, from the cysteine through the phenylalanine. The DNA sequence is not available. The germline V gene specifies LGHNA as CDR1 and YSLEER as CDR2. The sequencing input was blood T cells: a sorted CD56 or NKG2C T cell subset, CD4+ or CD8+ T cells, or bulk PBMC T cells (not recorded which). The sequence is built from TRBV4-3 and TRBJ2-1; the D call from TCRdb, TRBD1, cannot be confirmed without DNA. This TCR was sampled from a man between 18 and 35 years old in good health. Donor details come from another sample of the same person, matched by shared clones. The CDR3 here reads CASSQESAGAYNEQFF.